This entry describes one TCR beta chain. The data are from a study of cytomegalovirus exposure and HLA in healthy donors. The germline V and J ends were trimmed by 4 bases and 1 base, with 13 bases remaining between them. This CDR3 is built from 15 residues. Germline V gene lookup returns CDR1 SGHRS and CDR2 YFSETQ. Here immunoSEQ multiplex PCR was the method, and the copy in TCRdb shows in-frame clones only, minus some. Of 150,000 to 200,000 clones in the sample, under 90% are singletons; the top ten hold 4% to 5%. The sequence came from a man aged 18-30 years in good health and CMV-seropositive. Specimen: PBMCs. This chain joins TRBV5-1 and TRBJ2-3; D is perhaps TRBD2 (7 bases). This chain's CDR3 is CASSGMGGRTDTQYF. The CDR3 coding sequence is TGCGCCAGCAGCGGGATGGGGGGGCGCACAGATACGCAGTATTTT.